This is a list of T cell receptor beta chains from one sample in a study of shared clonotypes between healthy human individuals. TCRdb's copy holds only in-frame clones and misses some; the assay was immunoSEQ multiplex PCR. The sample includes approximately 2,000,000 clones, under 95% seen only once; the top ten take around 0.38%. Sequencing used naive CD4+ T cells from PBMCs. These receptor sequences come from a man between 18 and 35 years old in good health. Some clones in this sample may be carry-over from other donors' samples. CDR3s include the opening cysteine and the closing phenylalanine or tryptophan. The D gene is left open where the match is weak. Some rows mark clone size as missing; the rest say once, few, many or name a class of expanded clone.

d_gene | j_gene | abundance | v_gene | CDR3nt | CDR3aa
NA | TRBJ1-2 | NA | TRBV5-1 | TGCGCCAGCAGCTTGGGGGACAACTACTATGGCTACACCTTC | CASSLGDNYYGYTF
NA | TRBJ2-7 | once | TRBV4-2 | TGTGCCAGCAGCCAACTAACTAGGTGGGGGCCGGTGTACTTC | CASSQLTRWGPVYF
NA | TRBJ2-7 | NA | TRBV5-1 | TGCGCCAGCAGCTCTTTCGCGAGTTCCTACGAGCAGTACTTC | CASSSFASSYEQYF
TRBD1 | TRBJ1-4 | NA | TRBV5-4 | TGTGCCAGCCAGGGGGGGGCTAATGAAAAACTGTTTTTT | CASQGGANEKLFF
TRBD1 | TRBJ1-1 | few | TRBV7-9 | TGTGCCAGCAGCTTGTCAGGGACAGCGAACACTGAAGCTTTCTTT | CASSLSGTANTEAFF
NA | TRBJ2-2 | NA | TRBV21-1 | TGTGCCAGCATCCACAGGGGGAACACCGGGGAGCTGTTTTTT | CASIHRGNTGELFF
TRBD1 | TRBJ2-7 | NA | TRBV5-1 | TGCGCCAGCAGCAGCGGACAGGTTCTCTACGAGCAGTACTTC | CASSSGQVLYEQYF
NA | TRBJ2-2 | once | TRBV7-6 | TGTGCCAGCAGCTCAATGAGTAGTAAGAGATACGGGGAGCTGTTTTTT | CASSSMSSKRYGELFF
NA | TRBJ2-1 | NA | TRBV29-1 | TGCAGCGCCGAACGAGGCTCCTACAATGAGCAGTTCTTC | CSAERGSYNEQFF
NA | TRBJ2-1 | NA | TRBV28 | TGTGCCACTCTGGGGCGTGACGGGAGCTTCGACTCCTACAATGAGCAGTTCTTC | CATLGRDGSFDSYNEQFF
NA | TRBJ2-1 | once | TRBV27 | TGTGCCAGCAATACCTACCGGGGCAGGGAAGGAAATGAGCAGTTCTTC | CASNTYRGREGNEQFF
TRBD2 | TRBJ2-7 | NA | TRBV27 | TGTGCCAGCAGTCCCATAGCGGGCAAGGGGTGGGAGCAGTACTTC | CASSPIAGKGWEQYF
TRBD2 | TRBJ2-5 | NA | TRBV5-1 | TGCGCCAGCAGCTTTGAGGTGGCTAGCGGGGACCAAGAGACCCAGTACTTC | CASSFEVASGDQETQYF
NA | TRBJ1-3 | NA | TRBV28 | TGTGCCACATTACCGCCCCAGGGAGCTGGAAACACCATATATTTT | CATLPPQGAGNTIYF
TRBD2 | TRBJ2-7 | once | TRBV30 | TGTGCCTGGAGTGGAACTAGCGGGCAGACCTACGAGCAGTACTTC | CAWSGTSGQTYEQYF
NA | TRBJ1-3 | NA | TRBV5-5 | TGTGCCAGCAGCCAGAGGGCAGGAGGAAACACCATATATTTT | CASSQRAGGNTIYF
NA | TRBJ2-2 | NA | TRBV15 | TGTGCCACCAGCAAAAAGGGACTTTACACCGGGGAGCTGTTTTTT | CATSKKGLYTGELFF
NA | TRBJ2-2 | NA | TRBV9 | TGTGCCAGCAGGAATTCAGCGAACACCGGGGAGCTGTTTTTT | CASRNSANTGELFF
NA | TRBJ1-3 | NA | TRBV28 | TGTGCCAGCAGCTCCCCAGGGTCTGGAAACACCATATATTTT | CASSSPGSGNTIYF
TRBD1 | TRBJ2-7 | NA | TRBV19 | TGTGCCAGTAGTATAGCCAGGACAGGAACCTACGAGCAGTACTTC | CASSIARTGTYEQYF
NA | TRBJ2-1 | NA | TRBV19 | TGTGCCAGTAGTATGCATGTAACCGCAACCAATGAGCAGTTCTTC | CASSMHVTATNEQFF
NA | TRBJ2-7 | NA | TRBV5-1 | TGCGCCAGCAGCTTCCTTAGGGTTGGGTACGAGCAGTACTTC | CASSFLRVGYEQYF
NA | TRBJ2-1 | NA | TRBV5-1 | TGCGCCAGCAGCTTGGAAACAGAGCAGTTCTTC | CASSLETEQFF
NA | TRBJ1-1 | NA | TRBV7-3 | TGTGCCAGCAGCAACCGGGCCGGGAGGTCTGAAGCTTTCTTT | CASSNRAGRSEAFF
NA | TRBJ2-7 | NA | TRBV6-1 | TGTGCCACCAAATTCACAGCCTACGAGCAGTACTTC | CATKFTAYEQYF
NA | TRBJ2-1 | NA | TRBV27 | TGTGCCAGCAGTATAATAGCGGTCTCCTACAATGAGCAGTTCTTC | CASSIIAVSYNEQFF
NA | TRBJ1-1 | NA | TRBV5-1 | TGCGCCAGCAGCTCGGGACATCGGGACACTGAAGCTTTCTTT | CASSSGHRDTEAFF
TRBD2 | TRBJ2-3 | NA | TRBV4-3 | TGCGCCAGCAGCCAAATCACTAGCGGGAGGGTTGCGGATACGCAGTATTTT | CASSQITSGRVADTQYF
TRBD2 | TRBJ2-5 | NA | TRBV5-5 | TGTGCCAGCAGCTGGGGGGGACTTACCCAAGAGACCCAGTACTTC | CASSWGGLTQETQYF
NA | TRBJ2-7 | NA | TRBV7-2 | TGTGCCAGCAGCTTCGATTGGCGCGAGCAGTACTTC | CASSFDWREQYF
NA | TRBJ2-1 | NA | TRBV5-1 | TGCGCCAGCAGCTTTGGACAGCTTGCCTACAATGAGCAGTTCTTC | CASSFGQLAYNEQFF
TRBD1 | TRBJ1-4 | NA | TRBV28 | TGTGCCAGCATTAAGCGGGGACAGGGCGATTTTTTTTTCGGTACTAATGAAAAACTGTTTTTT | CASIKRGQGDFFFGTNEKLFF
NA | TRBJ2-1 | NA | TRBV6-6 | TGTGCCAGCAGTTATATCCCATGGAATGAGCAGTTCTTC | CASSYIPWNEQFF
NA | TRBJ2-7 | NA | TRBV7-2 | TGTGCCAGCAGCTTTCCAGGATTCTACGAGCAGTACTTC | CASSFPGFYEQYF
NA | TRBJ2-2 | NA | TRBV10-3 | TGTGCCATCAGTGAATCCGGGGAGCTGTTTTTT | CAISESGELFF
NA | TRBJ1-3 | NA | TRBV6-4 | TGTGCCAGCAGCGTAGGGACCACCTTTGGAAACACCATATATTTT | CASSVGTTFGNTIYF
TRBD1 | TRBJ1-2 | NA | TRBV9 | TGTGCCAGCAGCGGCCGGGACAGCCATAACTATGGCTACACCTTC | CASSGRDSHNYGYTF
NA | TRBJ1-1 | NA | TRBV9 | TGTGCCAGCAGCGTAGGGATTGGGGAACGGGAGAACACTGAAGCTTTCTTT | CASSVGIGERENTEAFF
NA | TRBJ2-5 | NA | TRBV7-2 | TGTGCCAGCAGCTTAGTCGGCACCCTGGGGGAGACCCAGTACTTC | CASSLVGTLGETQYF
TRBD2 | TRBJ2-1 | NA | TRBV5-1 | TGCGCCAGCAGCTCCGCACCGGGGGGTGAGCAGTTCTTC | CASSSAPGGEQFF
TRBD1 | TRBJ2-7 | NA | TRBV5-1 | TGCGCCAGCAGCTTACAGGGGGCGAGCTCCTACGAGCAGTACTTC | CASSLQGASSYEQYF
NA | TRBJ1-5 | NA | TRBV27 | TGTGCCAGCAGTTTATTGTCAAATAGCAATCAGCCCCAGCATTTT | CASSLLSNSNQPQHF
TRBD2 | TRBJ2-7 | NA | TRBV5-1 | TGCGCCAGCAGTGGCGGGAGGAGCTCCTACGAGCAGTACTTC | CASSGGRSSYEQYF
NA | TRBJ2-7 | NA | TRBV9 | TGTGCCAGCAGCCCTGGGGTTAACGAGCAGTACTTC | CASSPGVNEQYF
NA | TRBJ1-2 | NA | TRBV28 | TGTGCCAGCAGTGGGACCTTCTATGGCTACACCTTC | CASSGTFYGYTF
NA | TRBJ2-2 | NA | TRBV5-1 | TGCGCCAGCAGCACCGGGGAAAGGTCCGGGGAGCTGTTTTTT | CASSTGERSGELFF
TRBD2 | TRBJ2-1 | NA | TRBV7-3 | TGTGCCAGCAGCTCCACGTCCGGGAGGTCCTACAATGAGCAGTTCTTC | CASSSTSGRSYNEQFF
NA | TRBJ2-1 | NA | TRBV7-3 | TGTGCCAGCAGCTTACTTAGCCACAATGAGCAGTTCTTC | CASSLLSHNEQFF
TRBD1 | TRBJ1-2 | NA | TRBV4-1 | TGCGCCAGCAGCCATGTCCCGAACAGGGGCCCTAACTATGGCTACACCTTC | CASSHVPNRGPNYGYTF
NA | TRBJ2-7 | NA | TRBV6-5 | TGTGCCAGCAGGGCAGGGACTTCCCACGAGCAGTACTTC | CASRAGTSHEQYF
NA | TRBJ2-6 | NA | TRBV5-1 | TGCGCCAGCAGCATTGGCTCTCCCTCTGGGGCCAACGTCCTGACTTTC | CASSIGSPSGANVLTF
TRBD2 | TRBJ2-7 | NA | TRBV28 | TGTGCCAGCAAAACCACTAGCGGGGCTTCCTACGAGCAGTACTTC | CASKTTSGASYEQYF
NA | TRBJ1-4 | NA | TRBV27 | TGTGCCAGCAGCTCAAGAAGCGGCCGGCATGAAAAACTGTTTTTT | CASSSRSGRHEKLFF
TRBD1 | TRBJ2-2 | NA | TRBV15 | TGTGCCACCAGCAGACGACAGGGAATCGGGGAGCTGTTTTTT | CATSRRQGIGELFF
NA | TRBJ1-4 | NA | TRBV5-1 | TGCGCCAGCAGCTTGTTGGCAGGGGCAACTAATGAAAAACTGTTTTTT | CASSLLAGATNEKLFF
NA | TRBJ2-3 | NA | TRBV25-1 | TGTGCCAGCAGTGCGCTCAGGGAGGATCAAGATACGCAGTATTTT | CASSALREDQDTQYF
NA | TRBJ1-1 | NA | TRBV14 | TGTGCCAGCAGCCATCTTTTAGGGAACACTGAAGCTTTCTTT | CASSHLLGNTEAFF
NA | TRBJ1-1 | NA | TRBV28 | TGTGCCAGCAGTTGGACCGGGGACGCTGAAGCTTTCTTT | CASSWTGDAEAFF